These 31 T cell receptor beta chains came from one sample sequenced in a study of blood T cell repertoires in COVID-19. The repertoire was sequenced with immunoSEQ multiplex PCR; TCRdb's copy has only in-frame clones and lacks some. The table records about 380,000 clones, around 89% of them present only once. The specimen was PBMCs or T cells enriched from blood (not recorded which). These receptors were collected from a woman younger than 35 who had recovered from COVID-19.

The chain couples TRBV12-5 to TRBJ2-1; D unclear. Trimming removed 4 bases at V and 7 bases at J, with 11 bases between. The CDR3 consists of 13 residues. CDR1 is LGHNT, CDR2 FRNRAP, per germline. This CDR3 is CASGSSRGNEQFF. For the CDR3, the DNA is TGTGCTAGTGGTTCAAGTCGAGGTAATGAGCAGTTCTTC. Together with reference TRBV12-5 and TRBJ2-1, the CDR3 gives the full variable domain: DARVTQTPRHKVTEMGQEVTMRCQPILGHNTVFWYRQTMMQGLELLAYFRNRAPLDDSGMPKDRFSAEMPDATLATLKIQPSEPRDSAVYFCASGSSRGNEQFFGPGTRLTVL.

V is TRBV5-1 and J is TRBJ2-1; 7 positions match TRBD1. Unmatched junction bases numbered 16, after V lost 0 bases and J lost 7 bases. The CDR3 totals 18 residues. CDR1 SGHRS and CDR2 YFSETQ come from the germline V gene. The DNA for the CDR3 is TGCGCCAGCAGCTTGGACCCCTTTAGGGGGCGGGTACTGAATGAGCAGTTCTTC. Translating it yields CASSLDPFRGRVLNEQFF.

The rearrangement links TRBV27 to TRBJ1-1, with 7 bases lining up with TRBD1. Germline V gives CDR1 MNHEY, CDR2 SMNVEV (reference sequence). The CDR3 totals 12 residues. V lost 4 bases and J lost 12; bases outside the gene matches: 8. DNA for the CDR3: TGTGCCAGCAGTTCAAGACAGGGTGTGACTTTCTTT. Its protein is CASSSRQGVTFF.

The chain is built from TRBV18 and TRBJ1-3; 10 bases match TRBD1. The CDR3 is 16 residues long. The germline gives CDR1 KGHSH, CDR2 LQKENI. The V gene end was trimmed by 4 bases and the J gene end by 2 bases; junction bases not matched to a gene: 5. This CDR3 is CASSRPDRGPGNTIYF. CDR3 in DNA: TGTGCCAGCTCACGACCAGACAGGGGGCCTGGAAACACCATATATTTT.

The chain links TRBV15 to TRBJ1-5; D unclear. Per germline, CDR1 LNHNV and CDR2 YYDKDF (reference sequence). V lost 0 bases and J lost 8, with 20 bases in between. CDR3 size: 17 residues. The CDR3 DNA reads as TGTGCCACCAGCAGAGAGAGGTCTAAGGCCTTGGATAAGCCCCAGCATTTT. It translates to CATSRERSKALDKPQHF.

Concerning this clone: The identical CDR3 is also encoded by other nucleotide sequences in the sample. The V gene is TRBV4-1, the J gene TRBJ1-1; the D is unclear. CDR3 length equals 13 residues. V was shortened by 1 base and J by 1 base, with 4 bases between the two germline ends. Germline values: CDR1 MGHRA, CDR2 YSYEKL. In nucleotides, the CDR3 is TGCGCCAGCAGCCAAGGCGCGAACACTGAAGCTTTCTTT. This sequence encodes CASSQGANTEAFF.

This rearrangement joins TRBV28 to TRBJ2-5; possible D gene TRBD1, 5 bases. Per the germline V gene, CDR1 is MDHEN and CDR2 is SYDVKM. V was trimmed by 6 bases and J by 4 bases, leaving 9 bases between them. The CDR3 loop spans 12 amino acids. This CDR3 reads CASSSGLETQYF. The CDR3 DNA is TGTGCCAGCAGCTCAGGGTTAGAGACCCAGTACTTC. Variable domain in full (rest from reference TRBV28 and TRBJ2-5): DVKVTQSSRYLVKRTGEKVFLECVQDMDHENMFWYRQDPGLGLRLIYFSYDVKMKEKGDIPEGYSVSREKKERFSLILESASTNQTSMYLCASSSGLETQYFGPGTRLLVL.

The chain couples TRBV5-4 to TRBJ2-7, with D maybe TRBD2 (6 bases). V lost 5 bases and J 5 bases, leaving 20 bases between the germline ends. The CDR3 loop spans 15 amino acids. The germline V gene encodes CDR1 SGHNT and CDR2 YYREEE (reference sequence). DNA for the CDR3: TGTGCCAGCAGGCGTCCGGGACTCCCTCAAAACGAGCAGTACTTC. Translated, it gives CASRRPGLPQNEQYF.

The rearrangement joins TRBV27 to TRBJ1-1; possibly TRBD1 for D (6 bases). This CDR3 has 13 residues. Germline lookup yields CDR1 MNHEY and CDR2 SMNVEV (reference sequence). Trimming removed 3 bases at V and 10 bases at J, with 15 bases between. The CDR3 DNA sequence: TGTGCCAGCAGTTTGGAACCCGGGACAATAGCTTTCTTT. This translates into CASSLEPGTIAFF.

The chain joins TRBV30 to TRBJ1-2; D ambiguous. Trimming pared 6 bases from V and 3 bases from J, leaving 11 bases between. The CDR3 runs 12 residues. Germline V CDR1 and CDR2: GTSNPN, SVGIG (reference sequence). The DNA for the CDR3 is TGTGCCTGCCCCCGGACTGACTATGGCTACACCTTC. Its translation is CACPRTDYGYTF.

This chain uses TRBV28 with TRBJ2-1; 7 nucleotides agree with TRBD1. CDR3 size: 14 residues. Trimming cost V 3 bases and J 6 bases; bases outside gene matches: 5. Germline loops: CDR1 MDHEN, CDR2 SYDVKM. This CDR3 reads CASSFRTGLNEQFF. For the CDR3, the DNA is TGTGCCAGCAGTTTCCGGACAGGCCTCAATGAGCAGTTCTTC. The variable domain in full, with the rest retrieved from reference TRBV28 and TRBJ2-1, is DVKVTQSSRYLVKRTGEKVFLECVQDMDHENMFWYRQDPGLGLRLIYFSYDVKMKEKGDIPEGYSVSREKKERFSLILESASTNQTSMYLCASSFRTGLNEQFFGPGTRLTVL.

V gene TRBV5-5 combines with J gene TRBJ1-2, with TRBD1 identical over 8 bases. Per the germline V gene, CDR1 is SGHKS and CDR2 is YYEKEE (reference sequence). The CDR3 has 14 residues. V was clipped by 5 bases and J by 4 bases; unmatched bases: 7. The CDR3 loop reads CASSRDRGSYGYTF. DNA for the CDR3: TGTGCCAGCAGTAGAGACAGGGGCAGCTATGGCTACACCTTC.

The J gene is TRBJ1-2, the V gene TRBV19, with D uncertain. There are 12 residues in the CDR3. CDR1 LNHDA and CDR2 SQIVND come from the germline V gene (reference sequence). Deletions cut 6 bases from V and 3 bases from J, with 8 bases between. As DNA, the CDR3 is TGTGCCAGTAGGAGGTTCGACTATGGCTACACCTTC. This gives the protein CASRRFDYGYTF.

The chain employs TRBV2 and TRBJ1-6; D ambiguous. V lost 3 bases and J lost 6, with 12 bases in between. CDR3 length: 15 amino acids. CDR1 is SNHLY and CDR2 is FYNNEI in the germline V gene. The CDR3 is CASSDPSALNSPLHF. The CDR3 DNA follows: TGTGCCAGCAGTGACCCCTCTGCACTTAATTCACCCCTCCACTTT.

The chain joins TRBV4-3 to TRBJ2-7, with D perhaps matching TRBD1 (6 bases). The V end lost 0 bases, the J end lost 0 bases, and 12 bases lay between the germline ends. Germline CDR1 is LGHNA and CDR2 is YSLEER. This CDR3 comprises 16 residues. The CDR3 DNA follows: TGCGCCAGCAGCCAAGAAACCGGACAGAGCTCCTACGAGCAGTACTTC. Its translation is CASSQETGQSSYEQYF.

The chain employs TRBV21-1 and TRBJ1-1; the D call in the table, TRBD1, was not verified against the DNA. TRBV21-1 is annotated as a pseudogene. The CDR3 loop spans 13 amino acids. The CDR3, as DNA: TGTGCCAGCAGCTTACAGGGGAACACTGAAGCTTTCTTT. Translated: CASSLQGNTEAFF.

This chain joins TRBV5-5 and TRBJ1-4; D uncertain. Trimming left V 1 base short and J 8 bases short, with 21 bases between. Germline loops: CDR1 SGHKS, CDR2 YYEKEE (reference sequence). CDR3 size: 17 residues. The CDR3: CASSLKRVRDRKEKLFF. The CDR3 DNA reads TGTGCCAGCAGCTTGAAGCGGGTGAGGGATCGTAAAGAAAAACTGTTTTTT.

The V gene is TRBV3-1 (or the pseudogene TRBV3-2), the J gene TRBJ1-5; D remains unclear. Germline CDR1 is LGHDT and CDR2 is YNNKEL (reference sequence). This CDR3 region has 15 residues. V lost 2 bases and J 1 base, leaving 9 bases between the germline ends. The CDR3 is CASSQHTGSNQPQHF. The CDR3 nucleotides are TGTGCCAGCAGCCAACATACGGGGAGCAATCAGCCCCAGCATTTT.

The genes are TRBV13 and TRBJ2-7, with 7 bases fitting TRBD1. This CDR3 is 13 amino acids long. The germline gives CDR1 PRHDT, CDR2 FYEKMQ (reference sequence). Trimming took 3 bases from V and 6 from J; bases not matched to a gene: 5. The CDR3 is CASSFATGAEQYF. The CDR3 DNA is TGTGCCAGCAGCTTCGCAACAGGGGCCGAGCAGTACTTC. Drawing the rest from reference TRBV13 and TRBJ2-7, the complete variable domain is AAGVIQSPRHLIKEKRETATLKCYPIPRHDTVYWYQQGPGQDPQFLISFYEKMQSDKGSIPDRFSAQQFSDYHSELNMSSLELGDSALYFCASSFATGAEQYFGPGTRLTVT.

The chain recombines TRBV6-5 with TRBJ2-7; 8 nucleotides agree with TRBD2. Germline V gene lookup returns CDR1 MNHEY and CDR2 SVGAGI. J was trimmed by 3 bases and V by 0 bases; bases with no gene match: 7. The CDR3 has 16 residues. The CDR3 sequence is CASSYSSGGVFYEQYF. The CDR3 nucleotides read TGTGCCAGCAGTTACTCGAGCGGGGGAGTCTTCTACGAGCAGTACTTC.

In its sample, this clone was seen a few times. This chain uses TRBV7-3 with TRBJ1-5, with 9 positions matching TRBD1. V dropped 5 bases and J dropped 5; count of bases not matched to a gene: 7. Germline V lookup: CDR1 SGHTA, CDR2 FQGTGA. The CDR3 totals 15 residues. The CDR3 region is CASSLRTGDYQPQHF. The CDR3 region has the DNA TGTGCCAGCAGCCTCAGGACAGGGGATTATCAGCCCCAGCATTTT.

V usage is TRBV25-1 and J usage is TRBJ1-6; 9 positions match TRBD1. The V segment lost 4 bases and the J segment 7 bases; nucleotides outside the gene matches: 5. CDR1 and CDR2 from the germline V gene are MGHDK and SYGVNS. The CDR3 contains 15 residues. CDR3 amino acids: CASSARTGVNSPLHF. CDR3 in DNA: TGTGCCAGCAGTGCCAGGACAGGGGTGAATTCACCCCTCCACTTT.

The V gene is TRBV5-4, the J gene TRBJ1-3; the D is unclear. The CDR3 spans 14 residues. Trimming cost V 0 bases and J 0 bases, with 4 bases left between them. CDR1 is SGHNT and CDR2 is YYREEE in the germline V gene (reference sequence). CDR3 in amino acids: CASSLVGSGNTIYF. CDR3 nucleotides: TGTGCCAGCAGCTTGGTCGGCTCTGGAAACACCATATATTTT.

This chain connects TRBV27 to TRBJ2-1; unclear D gene. This CDR3 is built from 14 residues. V was trimmed by 3 bases and J by 0 bases, leaving 6 bases between them. Germline V gene sequence: CDR1 MNHEY, CDR2 SMNVEV (reference sequence). CDR3: CASSLTSSYNEQFF. Written as DNA, the CDR3 is TGTGCCAGCAGTTTGACAAGCTCCTACAATGAGCAGTTCTTC.

The rearrangement joins TRBV7-2 to TRBJ1-4; the D gene is possibly TRBD1 (5 bases). The CDR3 has 14 amino acids. Germline loops: CDR1 SGHTA, CDR2 FQGNSA. Trimming removed 1 base at V and 8 bases at J, with 11 bases between. CDR3 bases: TGTGCCAGCAGCTTAGGGAACAGGTTCGAAAAACTGTTTTTT. Its protein is CASSLGNRFEKLFF.

The chain combines TRBV4-1 with TRBJ1-1; weak D call: TRBD1 (6 bases). Germline lookup yields CDR1 MGHRA and CDR2 YSYEKL. V was cut by 0 bases and J by 1 base, with 6 bases left in between. The CDR3 spans 14 residues. CDR3 region: CASSQEQGNTEAFF. The DNA for the CDR3 is TGCGCCAGCAGCCAAGAACAGGGGAACACTGAAGCTTTCTTT.

Turning to this clone: An end of the junction does not agree with germline; a read error may underlie this. The CDR3 DNA follows: TGCAGTGCTAGTACAGATATCTTC. Translating gives CSASTDIF. The genes are TRBV20-1 and TRBJ1-2, with D uncertain. CDR1 and CDR2 (germline): DFQATT, SNEGSKA (reference sequence). The CDR3 extends over 8 amino acids.

This clone has a handful of counts. V usage is TRBV7-3 and J usage is TRBJ2-5; 8 positions match TRBD1. This CDR3 region has 15 residues. Germline V lookup: CDR1 SGHTA, CDR2 FQGTGA. Germline trimming cut 8 bases from V and 1 base from J; bases unmatched to any gene: 9. The CDR3 DNA is TGTGCCAGCCCTCGCGACAGGGGTCCCCAAGAGACCCAGTACTTC. Translated: CASPRDRGPQETQYF.

With respect to this clone: Other DNA variants within this sample encode the same CDR3. V and J are TRBV4-1 and TRBJ2-1, with D possibly TRBD2 on 5 matching bases. There are 16 residues in the CDR3. CDR1 is MGHRA and CDR2 is YSYEKL in the germline V gene. Trimming left V 1 base short and J 1 base short, with 11 bases between. The CDR3 reads CASSQGRGGSYNEQFF. DNA for the CDR3: TGCGCCAGCAGCCAAGGGCGCGGAGGTTCCTACAATGAGCAGTTCTTC.

The chain couples TRBV6-5 to TRBJ1-2, with a possible D match to TRBD1 (5 bases). The CDR3 length is 12 residues. Per germline, CDR1 MNHEY and CDR2 SVGAGI. V was trimmed by 4 bases and J by 8 bases, leaving 11 bases between them. CDR3: CASSSGHEGYTF. The CDR3 nucleotides are TGTGCCAGCAGTTCAGGGCATGAAGGCTACACCTTC.

The DNA for the CDR3 is TGTGCCATCAGGGAATGGACAGAAACCTACGAGCAGTACTTC. This encodes CAIREWTETYEQYF. V is TRBV10-3 and J is TRBJ2-7; perhaps TRBD1 as D (6 bases). The CDR3 runs to 14 residues. V was cut by 6 bases and J by 2 bases, with 14 bases left in between. Looked up from germline, CDR1 is ENHRY and CDR2 is SYGVKD.